This TCR beta chain originates from a study of cytomegalovirus exposure and HLA in healthy donors. Germline lookup yields CDR1 SEHNR and CDR2 FQNEAQ (reference sequence). Trimming cost V 5 bases and J 7 bases, with 12 bases left between them. This CDR3 comprises 12 residues. PCR amplification relied on 60 Vbeta primers (plus 13 Jbeta primers). This table comes from immunoSEQ multiplex PCR, and its TCRdb copy is limited to in-frame clones, with some not included. The table lists 200,000 or so clones, around 73% of them singletons. The receptor was derived from a male donor in good health and CMV-seronegative. The sequenced material came from PBMCs. This chain joins TRBV7-9 and TRBJ2-7, with D hard to call. CDR3 loop: CASSTALREQYF. CDR3 nucleotides: TGTGCCAGCAGCACTGCACTTCGGGAGCAGTACTTC.